This T cell receptor beta chain originates from a study of glioma-infiltrating T cells. Study findings and constraints: Tissue-blood divergence was below expectation in non-neoplastic patients, above in gliomas.

This clonotype was recorded at least ten times. Its antigen is unknown. The iRepertoire nested amplicon-rescue multiplex PCR amplified TCR alpha and beta CDR3s from RNA. MiXCR was run by TCRdb on the multiplex PCR reads, yielding one entry per CDR3 protein. The sample lists fewer than 250,000 distinct CDR3 sequences; 30% to 40% were seen once. This TCR was recovered from a human donor with low-grade glioma or glioblastoma, undergoing nonglioma brain surgery, or in good health (not recorded which). Material: glioma tissue, nonneoplastic brain tissue, or PBMCs (not recorded which).

The CDR3 DNA is TGTGCCAGCAGTTACGTCGGGTCAGGGGGAGAGCAGTACTTC. Protein: CASSYVGSGGEQYF. The chain uses TRBV6-6 and TRBJ2-7; 7 bases are shared with TRBD1. Germline V lookup: CDR1 MNHNY, CDR2 SVGAGI (reference sequence). Trimming at V came to 2 bases and at J to 7 bases, leaving 8 bases not matched to a gene. The CDR3 has 14 residues.